The clone carrying this T cell receptor beta chain was counted only a few times. Its specificity is unknown. Each of the donors was a healthy bone marrow donor. V gave up 1 base and J gave up 0 bases; unmatched junction bases: 5. This CDR3 has 19 residues. Germline CDR1 LNHDA, CDR2 SQIVND (reference sequence). PCR amplification relied on 60 Vbeta primers (plus 13 Jbeta primers). Assay: immunoSEQ multiplex PCR; the TCRdb copy retains only in-frame clones and omits some. The data contain 110,000 to 150,000 clones, about four fifths of them singletons. The source of the sample is a study of cytomegalovirus exposure and HLA in healthy donors. Broader study findings: Analysis was carried out at a later point, and it linked a missense DCLRE1C variant to TCR beta V- and J-gene trimming. No immune exposure information besides CMV serostatus was available.

V usage is TRBV19 and J usage is TRBJ2-2; 13 nucleotides agree with TRBD2. The receptor's source is a male donor in good health and CMV-seropositive. Sequencing used PBMCs. The CDR3 loop is CASSIGGTSGVPNTGELFF. The CDR3 DNA is TGTGCCAGTAGTATAGGGGGGACTAGCGGGGTTCCGAACACCGGGGAGCTGTTTTTT. Based on the CDR3 plus reference TRBV19 and TRBJ2-2, the full variable domain is DGGITQSPKYLFRKEGQNVTLSCEQNLNHDAMYWYRQDPGQGLRLIYYSQIVNDFQKGDIAEGYSVSREKKESFPLTVTSAQKNPTAFYLCASSIGGTSGVPNTGELFFGEGSRLTVL.